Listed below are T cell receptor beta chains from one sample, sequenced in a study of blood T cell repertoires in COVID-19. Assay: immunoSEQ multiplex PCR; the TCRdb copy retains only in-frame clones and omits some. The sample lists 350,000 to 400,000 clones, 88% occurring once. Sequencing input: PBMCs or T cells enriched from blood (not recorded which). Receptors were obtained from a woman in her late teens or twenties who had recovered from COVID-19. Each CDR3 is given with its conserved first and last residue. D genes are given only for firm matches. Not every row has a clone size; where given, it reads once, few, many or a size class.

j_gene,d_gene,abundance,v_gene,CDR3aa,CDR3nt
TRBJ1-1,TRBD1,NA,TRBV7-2,CASSSGGIEAFF,TGTGCCAGCAGCTCAGGGGGTATTGAAGCTTTCTTT
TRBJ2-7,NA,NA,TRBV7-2,CASSLSGGRVGEQYF,TGTGCCAGCAGCTTAAGTGGAGGGCGGGTCGGCGAGCAGTACTTC
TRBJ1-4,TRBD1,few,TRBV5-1,CASSLSPGGGKLFF,TGCGCCAGCAGCTTGTCCCCAGGGGGCGGAAAACTGTTTTTT
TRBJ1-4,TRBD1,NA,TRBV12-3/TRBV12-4,CASSFRQGEKLFF,TGTGCCAGCAGTTTCCGACAGGGTGAAAAACTGTTTTTT
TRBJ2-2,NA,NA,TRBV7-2,CATTRGAPGELFF,TGTGCCACTACACGGGGGGCCCCCGGGGAGCTGTTTTTT
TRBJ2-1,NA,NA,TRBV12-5,CASGLDKRESYNEQFF,TGTGCTAGTGGTTTGGACAAAAGGGAGTCCTACAATGAGCAGTTCTTC
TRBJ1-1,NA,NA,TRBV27,CASSSNPLGGTEAFF,TGTGCCAGCAGTTCTAACCCTCTCGGAGGGACTGAAGCTTTCTTT
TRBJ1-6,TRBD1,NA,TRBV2,CASRPWDSYNSPLHF,TGTGCCAGCAGGCCCTGGGACAGTTATAATTCACCCCTCCACTTT
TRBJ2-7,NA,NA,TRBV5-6,CASSFPGKAYEQYF,TGTGCCAGCAGCTTCCCCGGTAAAGCCTACGAGCAGTACTTC
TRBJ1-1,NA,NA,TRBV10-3,CATQGLGNTEAFF,TGTGCTACCCAGGGCCTCGGGAACACTGAAGCTTTCTTT
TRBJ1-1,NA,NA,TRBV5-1,CASSLRQRNTEAFF,TGCGCCAGCAGCCTGAGACAGAGGAACACTGAAGCTTTCTTT
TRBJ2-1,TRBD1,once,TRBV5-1,CASIPEGQGWDEQFF,TGCGCCAGCATCCCGGAAGGACAGGGGTGGGATGAGCAGTTCTTC
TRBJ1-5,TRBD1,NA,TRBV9,CASSAGQGANQPQHF,TGTGCCAGCAGCGCCGGACAGGGGGCAAATCAGCCCCAGCATTTT
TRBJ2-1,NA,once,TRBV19,CASSIIESSYNEQFF,TGTGCCAGTAGTATTATAGAGAGCTCCTACAATGAGCAGTTCTTC
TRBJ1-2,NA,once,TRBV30,CAWDLLEQGVRGYTF,TGTGCCTGGGATCTCTTGGAGCAAGGAGTACGTGGCTACACCTTC
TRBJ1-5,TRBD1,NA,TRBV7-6,CASSLGTGGANNQPQHF,TGTGCCAGCAGCTTAGGGACAGGGGGCGCAAACAATCAGCCCCAGCATTTT
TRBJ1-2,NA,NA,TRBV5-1,CASSSNREGYGYTF,TGCGCCAGCAGCTCCAACAGGGAGGGGTATGGCTACACCTTC
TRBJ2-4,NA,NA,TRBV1,CTSSRWAGAPGKNIQYF,TGCACCAGCAGCCGATGGGCGGGGGCCCCAGGCAAAAACATTCAGTACTTC
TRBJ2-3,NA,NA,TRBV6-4,CASSDSGGATDTQYF,TGTGCCAGCAGTGACTCAGGCGGGGCCACAGATACGCAGTATTTT
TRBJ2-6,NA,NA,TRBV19,CASSIWGDSGANVLTF,TGTGCCAGTAGTATCTGGGGGGACTCTGGGGCCAACGTCCTGACTTTC
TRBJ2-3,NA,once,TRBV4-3,CASSQDGQGPDTQYF,TGCGCCAGCAGCCAAGATGGGCAGGGCCCCGATACGCAGTATTTT
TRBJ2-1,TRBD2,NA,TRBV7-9,CASSSQLGGSVDEQFF,TGTGCCAGCAGCTCCCAGCTCGGGGGGTCGGTGGATGAGCAGTTCTTC
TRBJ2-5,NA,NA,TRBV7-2,CASSFQGGQETQYF,TGTGCCAGCAGCTTTCAAGGGGGTCAAGAGACCCAGTACTTC
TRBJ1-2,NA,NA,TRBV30,CAWNGAAGNYGYTF,TGTGCCTGGAATGGGGCGGCAGGGAACTATGGCTACACCTTC
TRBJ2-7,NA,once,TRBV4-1,CASSQETAGFFEQYF,TGCGCCAGCAGCCAAGAAACAGCAGGATTCTTCGAGCAGTACTTC
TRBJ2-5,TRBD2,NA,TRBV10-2,CASSPGTSQETQYF,TGCGCCAGCAGCCCCGGGACTAGTCAAGAGACCCAGTACTTC
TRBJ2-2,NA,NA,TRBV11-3,CASSGDNTGELFF,TGTGCCAGCTCCGGGGATAACACCGGGGAGCTGTTTTTT
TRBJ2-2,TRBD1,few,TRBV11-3,CASSKDRGGELFF,TGTGCCAGCAGCAAGGACAGGGGCGGGGAGCTGTTTTTT
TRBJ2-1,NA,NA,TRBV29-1,CSASSEQFF,TGCAGCGCTAGCTCCGAGCAGTTCTTC
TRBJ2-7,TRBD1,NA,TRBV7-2,CASSPGTGDDEQYF,TGTGCCAGCAGCCCGGGGACAGGGGACGACGAGCAGTACTTC
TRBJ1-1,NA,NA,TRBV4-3,CASSQDRGGGTEAFF,TGCGCCAGCAGCCAAGACCGAGGGGGTGGCACTGAAGCTTTCTTT
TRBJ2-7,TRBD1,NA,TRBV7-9,CASSESGGSPLGQYF,TGTGCCAGCAGCGAATCAGGGGGCTCCCCCCTGGGGCAGTACTTC
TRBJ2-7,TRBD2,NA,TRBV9,CASGRGSSYEQYF,TGTGCTTCGGGGCGGGGGTCCTCCTACGAGCAGTACTTC
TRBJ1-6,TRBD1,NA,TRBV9,CASSPTSMGQGASPLHF,TGTGCCAGCAGCCCCACGAGTATGGGACAGGGGGCCTCACCCCTCCACTTT
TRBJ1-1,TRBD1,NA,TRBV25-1,CASSVGTGVTEAFF,TGTGCCAGCAGTGTCGGGACAGGGGTCACTGAAGCTTTCTTT
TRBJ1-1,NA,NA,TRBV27,CASSFSGGGVGAEAFF,TGTGCCAGCAGTTTTTCCGGAGGTGGGGTCGGCGCTGAAGCTTTCTTT
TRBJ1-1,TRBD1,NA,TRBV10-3,CAITDSGQGAQVRNTEAFF,TGTGCCATCACCGATTCGGGACAGGGGGCCCAAGTTCGGAACACTGAAGCTTTCTTT
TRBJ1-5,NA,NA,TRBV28,CASSFVGAGEPQHF,TGTGCCAGCAGTTTTGTAGGGGCTGGAGAGCCCCAGCATTTT
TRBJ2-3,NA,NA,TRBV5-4,CASSLQPLGVGDTQYF,TGTGCCAGCAGCCTACAACCCCTAGGGGTGGGAGATACGCAGTATTTT
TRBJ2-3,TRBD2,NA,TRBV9,CASSVGVLAAGLDTQYF,TGTGCCAGCAGCGTAGGGGTTCTTGCAGCGGGGTTGGATACGCAGTATTTT
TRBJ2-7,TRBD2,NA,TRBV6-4,CASSVSGGAYEQYF,TGTGCCAGCAGTGTTAGCGGGGGGGCCTACGAGCAGTACTTC
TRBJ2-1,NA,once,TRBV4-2,CASSQDRGYNEQFF,TGTGCCAGCAGCCAAGATCGGGGCTACAATGAGCAGTTCTTC
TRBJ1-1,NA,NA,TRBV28,CASSLVTANTEAFF,TGTGCCAGCAGTTTAGTGACAGCGAACACTGAAGCTTTCTTT
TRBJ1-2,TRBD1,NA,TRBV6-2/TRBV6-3,CASSDRGKYGYTF,TGTGCCAGCAGTGACAGGGGTAAATATGGCTACACCTTC
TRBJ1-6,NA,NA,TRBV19,CASSLSRGPNSPLHF,TGTGCCAGTAGTCTCTCGAGAGGGCCGAATTCACCCCTCCACTTT
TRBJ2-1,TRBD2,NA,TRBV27,CASSSLASGHNEQFF,TGTGCCAGCAGTTCCCTCGCTAGCGGCCACAATGAGCAGTTCTTC
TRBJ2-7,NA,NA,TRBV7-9,CASSLLEYYEQYF,TGTGCCAGCAGCTTATTAGAGTACTACGAGCAGTACTTC
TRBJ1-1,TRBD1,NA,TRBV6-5,CASSLRAGGLTEAFF,TGTGCCAGCAGCCTCCGGGCAGGGGGCCTCACTGAAGCTTTCTTT
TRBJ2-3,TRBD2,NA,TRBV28,CASSNAQAGGTDTQYF,TGTGCCAGCAGTAACGCCCAAGCGGGGGGGACAGATACGCAGTATTTT
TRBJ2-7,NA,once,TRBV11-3,CASSLMTSYEQYF,TGTGCCAGCAGCTTAATGACTTCCTACGAGCAGTACTTC
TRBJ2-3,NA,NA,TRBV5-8,CASSLGWGDTQYF,TGTGCCAGCAGCTTGGGTTGGGGCGATACGCAGTATTTT
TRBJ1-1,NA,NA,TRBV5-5,CASSLAPRMNTEAFF,TGTGCCAGCAGCCTCGCCCCTAGAATGAACACTGAAGCTTTCTTT
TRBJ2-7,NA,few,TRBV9,CASSPQQGHLSYEQYF,TGTGCCAGCAGCCCACAACAGGGCCACCTCTCCTACGAGCAGTACTTC
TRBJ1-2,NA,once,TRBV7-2,CASSLDGAQKGYTF,TGTGCCAGCAGCTTAGATGGGGCGCAAAAAGGCTACACCTTC
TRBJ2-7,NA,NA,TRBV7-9,CASSLAGGHEQYF,TGTGCCAGCAGCTTAGCGGGGGGACACGAGCAGTACTTC